This record looks at one TCR beta chain sequence and its context. This record comes from a study of cytomegalovirus exposure and HLA in healthy donors. Background on the study: Prior work identified 117 million unique TCR beta sequences in some 180 million T cells.

The CDR3 contains 14 residues. The germline CDR1 and CDR2 sequences are SGHAT and FQNNGV. V was pared by 0 bases and J by 2 bases, with 8 bases between. This PCR relied on a set of 60 Vbeta primers and 13 Jbeta primers. Profiled with immunoSEQ multiplex PCR; TCRdb holds only in-frame clones, not every one. This table holds 80,000 to 100,000 clones, approximately 70% found once. Sequencing used PBMCs. The sequence came from a man aged 35-49 years in good health and CMV-seronegative. The chain couples TRBV11-2 to TRBJ2-7, with a weak D call TRBD1 (6 bases). The CDR3 DNA reads TGTGCCAGCAGCTTAGATACAGGGACCTACGAGCAGTACTTC. This codes for CASSLDTGTYEQYF. The entire variable domain, with the rest obtained from reference TRBV11-2 and TRBJ2-7, is as follows: EAGVAQSPRYKIIEKRQSVAFWCNPISGHATLYWYQQILGQGPKLLIQFQNNGVVDDSQLPKDRFSAERLKGVDSTLKIQPAKLEDSAVYLCASSLDTGTYEQYFGPGTRLTVT.